A single sample is the source of the 31 T cell receptor beta chains below, sequenced in a study of blood T cell repertoires in COVID-19. Here immunoSEQ multiplex PCR was the method, and the copy in TCRdb shows in-frame clones only, minus some. The sample lists approximately 230,000 clones; around four fifths were seen once. The sequencing sample was made of PBMCs or T cells enriched from blood (not recorded which). These receptors all stem from a middle-aged man who had recovered from COVID-19.

The gene calls are TRBV28 and TRBJ1-4; 7 nucleotides agree with TRBD1. V was pared by 5 bases and J by 8 bases, with 5 bases of the junction left unmatched. Looked up from germline, CDR1 is MDHEN and CDR2 is SYDVKM. CDR3 size: 13 residues. The CDR3 DNA reads TGTGCCAGCAGTCTCCAGGGGGGAGAAAAACTGTTTTTT. Its translation: CASSLQGGEKLFF.

The chain uses TRBV6-5 and TRBJ1-5, with 8 bases lining up with TRBD1. The CDR3 length is 14 residues. V gave up 4 bases and J gave up 4 bases; unmatched junction bases: 3. Germline loops: CDR1 MNHEY, CDR2 SVGAGI. In nucleotides, the CDR3 is TGTGCCAGCAGTTGGACAGGGCCTAATCAGCCCCAGCATTTT. Translation gives CASSWTGPNQPQHF.

The chain joins TRBV19 to TRBJ2-1; D possibly corresponds to TRBD1 (6 bases). CDR3 size: 14 residues. Germline lookup yields CDR1 LNHDA and CDR2 SQIVND (reference sequence). Trimming cost V 8 bases and J 3 bases, with 14 bases left between them. CDR3 region: CASRDISSYNEQFF. In nucleotides, the CDR3 is TGTGCCAGTCGGGACATCTCGAGCTACAATGAGCAGTTCTTC.

This chain links TRBV5-1 with TRBJ2-7, with D tentatively TRBD2 (5 bases). V lost 0 bases and J 2 bases, leaving 12 bases between the germline ends. In germline, CDR1 is SGHRS, CDR2 YFSETQ. The CDR3 length is 15 residues. As DNA, the CDR3 is TGCGCCAGCAGCTTGGAGGCTAGCCCTGCCTACGAGCAGTACTTC. This encodes CASSLEASPAYEQYF. Drawing the rest from reference TRBV5-1 and TRBJ2-7, the complete variable domain is KAGVTQTPRYLIKTRGQQVTLSCSPISGHRSVSWYQQTPGQGLQFLFEYFSETQRNKGNFPGRFSGRQFSNSRSEMNVSTLELGDSALYLCASSLEASPAYEQYFGPGTRLTVT.

The CDR3 sequence is CASSHPPRLGTNEQFF. CDR3 bases: TGTGCCAGCAGCCACCCCCCGAGACTAGGGACCAATGAGCAGTTCTTC. The J gene is TRBJ2-1, the V gene TRBV3-1 (or the pseudogene TRBV3-2), with D perhaps TRBD2 (6 bases). The CDR3 length is 16 residues. Trimming pared 3 bases from V and 6 bases from J, leaving 18 bases between. Germline-derived CDR1 and CDR2 are LGHDT and YNNKEL (reference sequence).

The chain couples TRBV9 to TRBJ2-6; the D gene is possibly TRBD2 (6 bases). Trimming shortened V by 0 bases and J by 2 bases, and 18 bases separated the two germline ends. The length of the CDR3 is 19 residues. CDR1 SGDLS and CDR2 YYNGEE come from the germline V gene. CDR3 sequence (DNA): TGTGCCAGCAGCGTAGGCGCGGCCGGGGGACGTACTGGGGCCAACGTCCTGACTTTC. This sequence encodes CASSVGAAGGRTGANVLTF.

The V gene is TRBV7-9, the J gene TRBJ1-5; TRBD1 might be the D (5 bases). The length of the CDR3 is 12 residues. The V gene's germline CDR1 is SEHNR and CDR2 FQNEAQ (reference sequence). V lost 1 base and J lost 7, with 5 bases in between. In DNA form, the CDR3 reads TGTGCCAGCAGCTTAGGGACACAGCCCCAGCATTTT. Encoded protein: CASSLGTQPQHF.

V gene TRBV4-3 combines with J gene TRBJ2-2, with D perhaps matching TRBD2 (5 bases). The V end lost 6 bases, the J end lost 7 bases, and 15 bases lay between the germline ends. The CDR3 is 14 residues long. Germline CDR1 reads LGHNA; CDR2 reads YSLEER. The CDR3 bases are TGCGCCAGCAGTCGAGAGGTGGGGAGCGGGGAGCTGTTTTTT. This gives the protein CASSREVGSGELFF.

CDR3 residues: CASSPGGWDTIYF. CDR3 nucleotide sequence: TGTGCCAGCAGCCCAGGGGGATGGGACACCATATATTTT. This sequence joins TRBV9 and TRBJ1-3, with TRBD1 matching 7 bases. This CDR3 contains 13 residues. The germline V gene has CDR1 SGDLS and CDR2 YYNGEE. Unmatched junction bases numbered 6, after V lost 4 bases and J lost 8 bases.

This chain connects TRBV18 to TRBJ1-5, with D uncertain. The germline V gene has CDR1 KGHSH and CDR2 LQKENI. Trimming cost V 3 bases and J 6 bases, with 9 bases left between them. This CDR3 has 13 residues. The DNA of the CDR3 is TGTGCCAGCTCACCCGGGGTGATTCAGCCCCAGCATTTT. Amino acid sequence: CASSPGVIQPQHF.

The chain has TRBV19 and TRBJ2-7, with D perhaps TRBD2 (5 bases). V was pared by 1 base and J by 5 bases, with 12 bases between. Germline CDR1 is LNHDA and CDR2 is SQIVND (reference sequence). The CDR3 runs 14 residues. The CDR3 is CASSIVGSGDEQYF. CDR3 coding DNA: TGTGCCAGTAGTATAGTAGGCAGCGGAGACGAGCAGTACTTC. The whole variable domain, remainder taken from reference TRBV19 and TRBJ2-7, is DGGITQSPKYLFRKEGQNVTLSCEQNLNHDAMYWYRQDPGQGLRLIYYSQIVNDFQKGDIAEGYSVSREKKESFPLTVTSAQKNPTAFYLCASSIVGSGDEQYFGPGTRLTVT.

J is TRBJ1-4 and V is TRBV25-1, with D unresolved. Germline loops: CDR1 MGHDK, CDR2 SYGVNS. Trimming took off 4 bases at V and 10 bases at J, with 16 bases between the two ends. The CDR3 has 14 amino acids. The DNA for the CDR3 is TGTGCCAGCAGTGTGTCTGCCCGGCGGGGAAAACTGTTTTTT. Translating it yields CASSVSARRGKLFF.

This chain links TRBV27 with TRBJ2-5, with TRBD2 matching over 7 bases. Germline assignment: CDR1 MNHEY and CDR2 SMNVEV (reference sequence). The CDR3 has 13 amino acids. V trimming: 5 bases; J trimming: 5 bases; junction bases outside the gene matches: 5. CDR3 in amino acids: CASSLWGGETQYF. CDR3 DNA: TGTGCCAGCAGTCTTTGGGGGGGGGAGACCCAGTACTTC.

The chain couples TRBV20-1 to TRBJ1-2, with 8 bases identical to TRBD1. Germline values: CDR1 DFQATT, CDR2 SNEGSKA (reference sequence). Unmatched junction bases numbered 13, after V lost 3 bases and J lost 4 bases. This CDR3 contains 16 residues. The CDR3 sequence is CSASGQGATLFYGYTF. The CDR3 nucleotides are TGCAGTGCTAGTGGGCAGGGGGCCACCCTCTTCTATGGCTACACCTTC.

V and J are TRBV10-3 and TRBJ1-4; D is perhaps TRBD1 (6 bases). V lost 5 bases to trimming and J lost 8 bases, with 18 bases between them. This CDR3 region has 15 residues. CDR1 is ENHRY, CDR2 SYGVKD, per germline. The CDR3 reads CAISSVGAPREKLFF. The CDR3 DNA sequence: TGTGCCATCAGTTCAGTGGGGGCCCCAAGGGAAAAACTGTTTTTT.

The chain couples TRBV7-8 to TRBJ1-1; D is unresolved. The CDR3 contains 13 residues. Trimming removed 4 bases from V and 3 bases from J, with 9 bases in between. The germline gives CDR1 SGHVS, CDR2 FQNEAQ. The CDR3 is CASSSRRDTEAFF. As DNA, the CDR3 is TGTGCCAGCAGCTCTAGGAGGGACACTGAAGCTTTCTTT.

The chain links TRBV3-1 (or the pseudogene TRBV3-2) to TRBJ1-2; 7 bases are shared with TRBD1. Trimming cost V 5 bases and J 1 base; bases outside gene matches: 7. The CDR3 length is 15 residues. The germline CDR1 and CDR2 sequences are LGHDT and YNNKEL (reference sequence). The CDR3 DNA is TGTGCCAGCAGCTTACCAGGACAGGTTAACTATGGCTACACCTTC. This codes for CASSLPGQVNYGYTF.

The rearrangement links TRBV4-1 to TRBJ1-4, with 7 bases fitting TRBD1. Trimming removed 2 bases from V and 3 bases from J; junction bases left unmatched: 3. The CDR3 loop spans 15 amino acids. The germline V gene encodes CDR1 MGHRA and CDR2 YSYEKL. The CDR3 region has the DNA TGCGCCAGCAGCCAATTGGGACAGCCTAATGAAAAACTGTTTTTT. Protein product: CASSQLGQPNEKLFF.

The chain has TRBV11-3 and TRBJ2-3; D is unresolved. V was cut by 1 base and J by 0 bases, with 8 bases left in between. This CDR3 has 15 residues. Germline V gene sequence: CDR1 SGHNT, CDR2 YENEEA. This chain's CDR3 is CASSLVTGSTDTQYF. The CDR3 DNA reads as TGTGCCAGCAGCTTAGTTACCGGGAGCACAGATACGCAGTATTTT. Drawing the rest from reference TRBV11-3 and TRBJ2-3, the complete variable domain is EAGVVQSPRYKIIEKKQPVAFWCNPISGHNTLYWYLQNLGQGPELLIRYENEEAVDDSQLPKDRFSAERLKGVDSTLKIQPAELGDSAVYLCASSLVTGSTDTQYFGPGTRLTVL.

This chain connects TRBV28 to TRBJ2-7; 8 bases are a match to TRBD1. The V segment lost 5 bases and the J segment 6 bases; nucleotides outside the gene matches: 12. This CDR3 has 15 residues. CDR1 MDHEN and CDR2 SYDVKM come from the germline V gene. CDR3 protein: CASSPLYRGFREQYF. The CDR3 DNA reads TGTGCCAGCAGTCCTCTCTACAGGGGGTTCCGCGAGCAGTACTTC.

J is TRBJ1-4 and V is TRBV6-5; D might be TRBD1 (6 bases). The ends were cut back, 6 bases at V and 8 bases at J, with 16 bases in the middle. This CDR3 spans 14 amino acids. From germline, CDR1 is MNHEY and CDR2 SVGAGI. Here the CDR3 reads CASRNARGSEKLFF. The DNA for the CDR3 is TGTGCCAGCAGGAACGCAAGGGGGTCGGAAAAACTGTTTTTT.

This clone was picked up one time. This chain connects TRBV7-2 to TRBJ2-2, with unresolved D. The germline CDR1 and CDR2 sequences are SGHTA and FQGNSA. This CDR3 region has 13 residues. V gave up 1 base and J gave up 6 bases, with 6 bases separating them. CDR3: CASSLEYAGELFF. The CDR3 region has the DNA TGTGCCAGCAGCTTAGAATATGCCGGGGAGCTGTTTTTT.

The rearrangement links TRBV4-1 to TRBJ1-1; the match to TRBD1 covers 10 bases. The germline gives CDR1 MGHRA, CDR2 YSYEKL. The CDR3 covers 17 residues. Unmatched junction bases numbered 8, after V lost 2 bases and J lost 2 bases. Here the CDR3 reads CASSQKGGDRGNTEAFF. CDR3 DNA: TGCGCCAGCAGCCAAAAGGGGGGGGACAGGGGCAACACTGAAGCTTTCTTT.

The genes are TRBV2 and TRBJ2-3; D perhaps matches TRBD1 (5 bases). Trimming removed 10 bases from V and 4 bases from J, with 18 bases in between. Germline lookup yields CDR1 SNHLY and CDR2 FYNNEI. The CDR3 totals 14 residues. In DNA form, the CDR3 reads TGTGCCAAAAAGAGCAGGGTCACAGCAGATACGCAGTATTTT. This translates into CAKKSRVTADTQYF.

The rearrangement links TRBV2 to TRBJ1-5; 7 bases are a match to TRBD1. Germline V gene lookup returns CDR1 SNHLY and CDR2 FYNNEI. The CDR3 consists of 16 residues. V dropped 0 bases and J dropped 4; count of bases not matched to a gene: 6. The CDR3 loop is CASSEARGQSNQPQHF. The CDR3 DNA sequence: TGTGCCAGCAGTGAAGCAAGGGGGCAATCTAATCAGCCCCAGCATTTT.

The chain uses TRBV2 and TRBJ2-7; the D gene is possibly TRBD2 (6 bases). V was trimmed by 7 bases and J by 2 bases, leaving 15 bases between them. Per germline, CDR1 SNHLY and CDR2 FYNNEI. CDR3 length equals 14 residues. CDR3 sequence: CASNYGGNTYEQYF. CDR3 nucleotide sequence: TGTGCCAGCAATTACGGCGGGAATACCTACGAGCAGTACTTC. Full variable domain (missing parts from reference TRBV2 and TRBJ2-7): EPEVTQTPSHQVTQMGQEVILRCVPISNHLYFYWYRQILGQKVEFLVSFYNNEISEKSEIFDDQFSVERPDGSNFTLKIRSTKLEDSAMYFCASNYGGNTYEQYFGPGTRLTVT.

This chain joins TRBV28 and TRBJ1-5, with 9 bases matching TRBD1. The CDR3 sequence is 14 residues long. Trimming removed 5 bases from V and 7 bases from J; junction bases left unmatched: 6. The V gene's germline CDR1 is MDHEN and CDR2 SYDVKM. DNA of the CDR3: TGTGCCAGCAGTAGAAGGACAGGGGAACAGCCCCAGCATTTT. Amino acids: CASSRRTGEQPQHF.

The rearrangement joins TRBV7-6 to TRBJ1-3; D remains ambiguous. Trimming left V 3 bases short and J 0 bases short, with 12 bases between. The length of the CDR3 is 16 residues. The V gene's germline CDR1 is SGHVS and CDR2 FNYEAQ. The CDR3 protein is CASSFNQANSGNTIYF. CDR3 DNA: TGTGCCAGCAGCTTTAACCAGGCCAACTCTGGAAACACCATATATTTT.

This chain connects TRBV5-4 to TRBJ2-7; possibly TRBD2 for D (5 bases). The germline CDR1 and CDR2 sequences are SGHNT and YYREEE (reference sequence). The CDR3 spans 14 residues. The V and J ends lost 1 base and 0 bases respectively, with 8 bases between them. The CDR3 nucleotides are TGTGCCAGCAGCTTGTTGGAGGACTCCTACGAGCAGTACTTC. Its protein is CASSLLEDSYEQYF.

V usage is TRBV5-1 and J usage is TRBJ2-5, with 10 bases matching TRBD1. After removal of 4 bases from V and 2 bases from J, the junction contained 2 bases not matched to a gene. Germline V gene sequence: CDR1 SGHRS, CDR2 YFSETQ. This CDR3 is 14 amino acids long. The CDR3 loop is CASSGGQGQETQYF. CDR3 in DNA: TGCGCCAGCAGCGGGGGACAGGGGCAAGAGACCCAGTACTTC.

The chain recombines TRBV3-1 (or the pseudogene TRBV3-2) with TRBJ1-2; D unclear. The CDR3 contains 13 residues. Per germline, CDR1 LGHDT and CDR2 YNNKEL (reference sequence). Trimming removed 3 bases from V and 7 bases from J, with 12 bases in between. The CDR3 is CASSQDGKSGYTF. As DNA, the CDR3 is TGTGCCAGCAGCCAGGACGGGAAAAGTGGCTACACCTTC.